This TCR beta chain was sequenced in a study of Graves' ophthalmopathy and Graves' hyperthyroidism. Study results and caveats: The model's ophthalmopathy progression predictions had approximately 71% sensitivity and less than 75% specificity. Among thyroid clonotypes expanded above 0.001 frequency, most also appeared in blood.

As for this clonotype: Its antigen is not known.

The TCR beta CDR3 regions underwent amplification from RNA transcripts. Investigators did first-round RT-PCR with HTBI primers, then second-round multiplex PCR. One entry per CDR3 protein, called by TCRdb with MiXCR from the multiplex PCR reads. The sample records 650,000 to 800,000 distinct CDR3 sequences, under 50% being singletons. The germline gives CDR1 ENHRY, CDR2 SYGVKD. This CDR3 contains 14 residues. Input material: peripheral blood. The genes are TRBV10-3 and TRBJ2-7, with 7 bases matching TRBD1. The J call may be faulty, since TRBJ2-5 better matches the DNA end. The receptor was isolated from an adult man with Graves' ophthalmopathy. The CDR3 is CAISDPSGGETQYF. CDR3 DNA: TGTGCCATCAGTGACCCTTCAGGGGGAGAGACCCAGTACTTC.